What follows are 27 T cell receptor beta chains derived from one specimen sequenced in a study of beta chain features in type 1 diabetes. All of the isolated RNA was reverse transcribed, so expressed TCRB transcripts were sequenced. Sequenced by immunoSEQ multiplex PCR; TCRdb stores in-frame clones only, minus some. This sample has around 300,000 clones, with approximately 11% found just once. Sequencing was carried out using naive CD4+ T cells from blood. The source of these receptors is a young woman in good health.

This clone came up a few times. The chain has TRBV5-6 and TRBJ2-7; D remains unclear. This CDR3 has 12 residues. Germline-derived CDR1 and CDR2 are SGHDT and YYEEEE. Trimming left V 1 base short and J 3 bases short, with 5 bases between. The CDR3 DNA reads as TGTGCCAGCAGCTTGCTAGGCTACGAGCAGTACTTC. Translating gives CASSLLGYEQYF.

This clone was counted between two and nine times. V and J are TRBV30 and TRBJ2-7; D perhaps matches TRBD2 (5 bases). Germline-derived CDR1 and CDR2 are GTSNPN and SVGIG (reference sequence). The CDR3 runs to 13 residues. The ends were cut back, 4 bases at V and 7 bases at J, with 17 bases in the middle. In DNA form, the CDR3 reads TGTGCCTGGAATTATGGAGCGGCGAGGGAGCAGTACTTC. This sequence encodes CAWNYGAAREQYF.

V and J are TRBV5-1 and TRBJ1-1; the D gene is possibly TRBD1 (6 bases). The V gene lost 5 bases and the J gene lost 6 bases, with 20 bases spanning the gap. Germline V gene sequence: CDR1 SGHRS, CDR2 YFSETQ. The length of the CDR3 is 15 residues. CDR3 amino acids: CASRPGAPVGPEAFF. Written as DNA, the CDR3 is TGCGCCAGCAGGCCAGGGGCTCCCGTAGGCCCTGAAGCTTTCTTT.

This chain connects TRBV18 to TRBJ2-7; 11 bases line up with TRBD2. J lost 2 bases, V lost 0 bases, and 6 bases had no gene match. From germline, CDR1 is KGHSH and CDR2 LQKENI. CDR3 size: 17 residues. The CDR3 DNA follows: TGTGCCAGCTCACCACCGTCTAGCGGGAGGATGACCTACGAGCAGTACTTC. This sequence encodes CASSPPSSGRMTYEQYF.

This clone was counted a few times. CDR3 sequence (DNA): TGTGCCAGCAGTTTAGGAACAGGGGAGCGCAATCAGCCCCAGCATTTT. As protein: CASSLGTGERNQPQHF. The V and J genes are TRBV6-5 and TRBJ1-5; 7 nucleotides agree with TRBD1. The CDR3 consists of 16 residues. Unmatched junction bases numbered 8, after V lost 4 bases and J lost 2 bases. Germline CDR1 MNHEY, CDR2 SVGAGI.

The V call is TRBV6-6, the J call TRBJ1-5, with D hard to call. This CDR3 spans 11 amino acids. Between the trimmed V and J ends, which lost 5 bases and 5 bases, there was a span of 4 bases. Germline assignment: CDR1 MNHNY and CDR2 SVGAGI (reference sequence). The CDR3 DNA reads TGTGCCAGCAGTACGGATCAGCCCCAGCATTTT. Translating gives CASSTDQPQHF.

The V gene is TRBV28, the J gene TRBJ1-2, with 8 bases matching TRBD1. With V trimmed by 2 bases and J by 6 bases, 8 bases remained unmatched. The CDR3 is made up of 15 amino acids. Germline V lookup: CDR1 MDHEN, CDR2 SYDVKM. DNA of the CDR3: TGTGCCAGCAGTTTACTCCTGGCCAGGGGGCATGGCTACACCTTC. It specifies CASSLLLARGHGYTF.

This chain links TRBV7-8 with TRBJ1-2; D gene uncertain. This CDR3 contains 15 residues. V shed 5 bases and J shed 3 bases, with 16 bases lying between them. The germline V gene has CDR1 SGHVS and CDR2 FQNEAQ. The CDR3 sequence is CASSPTASADYGYTF. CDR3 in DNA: TGTGCCAGCAGCCCTACCGCGAGCGCCGACTATGGCTACACCTTC. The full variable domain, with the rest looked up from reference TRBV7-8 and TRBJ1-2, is GAGVSQSPRYKVAKRGQDVALRCDPISGHVSLFWYQQALGQGPEFLTYFQNEAQLDKSGLPSDRFFAERPEGSVSTLKIQRTQQEDSAVYLCASSPTASADYGYTFGSGTRLTVV.

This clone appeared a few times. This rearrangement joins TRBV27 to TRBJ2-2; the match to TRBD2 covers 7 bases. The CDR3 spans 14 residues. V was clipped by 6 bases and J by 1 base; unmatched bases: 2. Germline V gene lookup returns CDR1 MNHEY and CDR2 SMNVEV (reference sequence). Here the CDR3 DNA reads TGTGCCAGCAGAACTAGCGTGAACACCGGGGAGCTGTTTTTT. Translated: CASRTSVNTGELFF.

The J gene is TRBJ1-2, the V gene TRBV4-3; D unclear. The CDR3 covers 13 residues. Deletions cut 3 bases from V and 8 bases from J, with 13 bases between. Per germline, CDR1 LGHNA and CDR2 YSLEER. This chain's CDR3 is CASSQGAVTGYTF. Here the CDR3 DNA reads TGCGCCAGCAGCCAGGGCGCTGTAACAGGCTACACCTTC.

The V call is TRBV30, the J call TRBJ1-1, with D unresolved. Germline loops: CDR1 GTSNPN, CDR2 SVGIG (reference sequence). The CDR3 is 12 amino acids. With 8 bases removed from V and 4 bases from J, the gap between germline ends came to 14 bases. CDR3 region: CAATTDFTEAFF. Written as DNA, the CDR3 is TGTGCCGCCACGACTGATTTCACTGAAGCTTTCTTT. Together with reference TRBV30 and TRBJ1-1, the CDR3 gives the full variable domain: SQTIHQWPATLVQPVGSPLSLECTVEGTSNPNLYWYRQAAGRGLQLLFYSVGIGQISSEVPQNLSASRPQDRQFILSSKKLLLSDSGFYLCAATTDFTEAFFGQGTRLTVV.

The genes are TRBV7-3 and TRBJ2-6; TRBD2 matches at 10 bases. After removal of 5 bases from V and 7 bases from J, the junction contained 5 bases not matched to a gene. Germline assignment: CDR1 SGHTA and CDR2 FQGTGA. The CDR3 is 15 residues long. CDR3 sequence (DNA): TGTGCCAGCAGCCCGAAGCGGGGGGGCGCCAACGTCCTGACTTTC. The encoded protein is CASSPKRGGANVLTF.

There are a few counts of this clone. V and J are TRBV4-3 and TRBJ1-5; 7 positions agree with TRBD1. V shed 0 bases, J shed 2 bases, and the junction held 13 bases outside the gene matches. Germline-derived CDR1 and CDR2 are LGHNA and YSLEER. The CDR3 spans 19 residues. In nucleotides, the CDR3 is TGCGCCAGCAGCCAAGAGGCGAACATCAGGGGGGTAGGCAATCAGCCCCAGCATTTT. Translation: CASSQEANIRGVGNQPQHF.

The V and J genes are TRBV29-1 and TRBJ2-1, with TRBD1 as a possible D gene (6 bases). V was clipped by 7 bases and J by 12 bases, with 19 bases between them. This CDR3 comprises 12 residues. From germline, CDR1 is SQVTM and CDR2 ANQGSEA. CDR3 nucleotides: TGCAGCGCTATCTCTGACAGGAATTGGCAGTTCTTC. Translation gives CSAISDRNWQFF.

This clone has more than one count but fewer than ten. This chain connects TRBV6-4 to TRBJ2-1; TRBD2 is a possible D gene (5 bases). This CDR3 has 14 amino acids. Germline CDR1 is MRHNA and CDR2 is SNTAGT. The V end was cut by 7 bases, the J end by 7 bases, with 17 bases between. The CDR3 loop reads CASIRTLIPNEQFF. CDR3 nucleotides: TGTGCCAGCATTCGGACTTTGATTCCGAATGAGCAGTTCTTC.

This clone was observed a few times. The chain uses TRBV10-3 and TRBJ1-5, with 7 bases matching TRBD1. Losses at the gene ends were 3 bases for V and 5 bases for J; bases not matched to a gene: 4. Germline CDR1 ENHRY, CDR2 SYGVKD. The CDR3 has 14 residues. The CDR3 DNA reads TGTGCCATCAGTGACGGACAGGAGCATCAGCCCCAGCATTTT. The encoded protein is CAISDGQEHQPQHF.

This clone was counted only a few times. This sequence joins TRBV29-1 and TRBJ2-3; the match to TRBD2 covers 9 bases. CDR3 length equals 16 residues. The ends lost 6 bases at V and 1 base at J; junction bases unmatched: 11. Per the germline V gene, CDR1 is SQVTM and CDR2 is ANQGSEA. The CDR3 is CSVGTWASGGTDTQYF. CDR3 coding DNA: TGCAGCGTCGGTACCTGGGCTAGCGGGGGCACAGATACGCAGTATTTT.

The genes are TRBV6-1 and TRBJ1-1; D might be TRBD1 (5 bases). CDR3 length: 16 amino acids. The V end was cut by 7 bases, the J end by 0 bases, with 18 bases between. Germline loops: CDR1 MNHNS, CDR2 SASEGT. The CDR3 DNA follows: TGTGCCAGCAATGACGACAGAGGTGCCATGAACACTGAAGCTTTCTTT. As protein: CASNDDRGAMNTEAFF.

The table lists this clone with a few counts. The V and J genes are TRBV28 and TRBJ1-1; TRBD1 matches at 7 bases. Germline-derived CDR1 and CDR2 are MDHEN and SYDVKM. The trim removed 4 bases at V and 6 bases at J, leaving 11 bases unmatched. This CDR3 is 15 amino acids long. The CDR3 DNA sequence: TGTGCCAGCAGTTGGCCCGACAGGGTGGCTCCTGAAGCTTTCTTT. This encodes CASSWPDRVAPEAFF.

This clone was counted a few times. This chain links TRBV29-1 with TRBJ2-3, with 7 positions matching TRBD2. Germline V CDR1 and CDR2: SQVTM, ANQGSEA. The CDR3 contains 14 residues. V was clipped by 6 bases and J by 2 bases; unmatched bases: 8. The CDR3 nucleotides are TGCAGCGTCCTGGGGCTAGCGGTCACAGATACGCAGTATTTT. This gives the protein CSVLGLAVTDTQYF.

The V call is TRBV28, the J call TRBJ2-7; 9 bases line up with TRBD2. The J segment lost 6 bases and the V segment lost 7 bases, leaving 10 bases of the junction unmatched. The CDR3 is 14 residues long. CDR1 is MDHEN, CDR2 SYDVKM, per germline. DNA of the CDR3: TGTGCCAGCACCCTTAGCGGGAGTTACAGCGAGCAGTACTTC. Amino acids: CASTLSGSYSEQYF.

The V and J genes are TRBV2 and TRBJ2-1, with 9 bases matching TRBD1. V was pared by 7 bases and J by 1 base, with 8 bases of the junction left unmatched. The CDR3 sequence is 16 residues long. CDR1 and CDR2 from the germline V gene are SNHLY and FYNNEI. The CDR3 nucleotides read TGTGCCAGCAAAGGGACAGGGATGGATTCCTACAATGAGCAGTTCTTC. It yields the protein CASKGTGMDSYNEQFF. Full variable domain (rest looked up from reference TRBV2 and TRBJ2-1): EPEVTQTPSHQVTQMGQEVILRCVPISNHLYFYWYRQILGQKVEFLVSFYNNEISEKSEIFDDQFSVERPDGSNFTLKIRSTKLEDSAMYFCASKGTGMDSYNEQFFGPGTRLTVL.

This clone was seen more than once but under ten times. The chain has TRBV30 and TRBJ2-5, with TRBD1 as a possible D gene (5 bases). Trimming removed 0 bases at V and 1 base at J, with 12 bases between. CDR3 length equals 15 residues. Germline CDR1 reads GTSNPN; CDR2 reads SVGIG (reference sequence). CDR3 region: CAWSVGVISQETQYF. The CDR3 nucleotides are TGTGCCTGGAGTGTAGGGGTCATCTCCCAAGAGACCCAGTACTTC.

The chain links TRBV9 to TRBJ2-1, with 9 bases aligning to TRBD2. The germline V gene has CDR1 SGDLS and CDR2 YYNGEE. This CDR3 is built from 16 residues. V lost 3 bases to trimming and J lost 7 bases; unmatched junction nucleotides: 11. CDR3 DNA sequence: TGTGCCAGCAGCGCCCGACTAGCGGATGTGACGAATGAGCAGTTCTTC. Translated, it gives CASSARLADVTNEQFF.

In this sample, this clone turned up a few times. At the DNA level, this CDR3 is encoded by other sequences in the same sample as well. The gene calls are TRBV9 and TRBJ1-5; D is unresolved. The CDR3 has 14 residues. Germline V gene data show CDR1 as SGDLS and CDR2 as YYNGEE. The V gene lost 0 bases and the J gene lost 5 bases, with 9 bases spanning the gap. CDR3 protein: CASSVDGGYQPQHF. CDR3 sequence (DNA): TGTGCCAGCAGCGTAGATGGAGGATATCAGCCCCAGCATTTT.

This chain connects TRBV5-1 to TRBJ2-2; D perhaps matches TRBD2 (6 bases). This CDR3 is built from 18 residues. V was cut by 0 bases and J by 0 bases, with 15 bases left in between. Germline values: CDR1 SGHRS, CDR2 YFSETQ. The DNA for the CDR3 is TGCGCCAGCAGCTTGGAGGGAGGACTTTTCGCGAACACCGGGGAGCTGTTTTTT. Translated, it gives CASSLEGGLFANTGELFF.

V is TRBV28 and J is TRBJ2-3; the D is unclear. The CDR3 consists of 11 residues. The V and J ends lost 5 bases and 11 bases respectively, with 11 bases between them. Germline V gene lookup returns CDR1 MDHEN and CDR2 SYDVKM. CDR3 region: CASSPELRQYF. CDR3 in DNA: TGTGCCAGCAGTCCCGAACTAAGGCAGTATTTT.